This is a list of T cell receptor beta chains from one sample in a study of T cell repertoires in cytomegalovirus infection. MiXCR was run by TCRdb on the reads, yielding one entry per CDR3 protein. The table shows 200,000 to 250,000 distinct CDR3 sequences, with roughly 23% occurring only once. The sample was CD8+ T cells from PBMCs. All receptors derive from a human donor in good health (CMV status not recorded). Some clones in this sample may be carry-over from other donors' samples. Each CDR3 is given with its conserved first and last residue. A D gene is named only where the DNA matches it firmly. Part of the rows lack a size; the others show once, few, many or a class for expanded clones.

V gene: TRBV5-4; clone size: .; D gene: TRBD2; J gene: TRBJ2-3; CDR3 DNA: TGTGCCAGCAGCTTGGTTCTAGCGGGGGGGCGCCCAGATACGCAGTATTTT; CDR3 protein: CASSLVLAGGRPDTQYF
V gene: TRBV4-2; clone size: many; D gene: .; J gene: TRBJ1-2; CDR3 DNA: TGTGCCAGCAGCCAAGAGAAATCAGGAGACTATGGCTACACCTTC; CDR3 protein: CASSQEKSGDYGYTF
V gene: TRBV12-3/TRBV12-4; clone size: .; D gene: .; J gene: TRBJ1-1; CDR3 DNA: TGTGCCAGCAGTTCTAACTGGGGCACTGAAGCTTTCTTT; CDR3 protein: CASSSNWGTEAFF
V gene: TRBV7-8; clone size: few; D gene: .; J gene: TRBJ2-1; CDR3 DNA: TGTGCCAGCAGCTTACTATACAATGAGCAGTTCTTC; CDR3 protein: CASSLLYNEQFF
V gene: TRBV25-1; clone size: .; D gene: .; J gene: TRBJ1-1; CDR3 DNA: TGTGCCAGCAGTGAATGGGAGGGGACGGAGAACACTGAAGCTTTCTTT; CDR3 protein: CASSEWEGTENTEAFF
V gene: TRBV28; clone size: many; D gene: .; J gene: TRBJ2-2; CDR3 DNA: TGTGCCAGCAGTTCGGGTTTGGACGGGGAGCTGTTTTTT; CDR3 protein: CASSSGLDGELFF
V gene: TRBV7-2; clone size: medium-sized; D gene: .; J gene: TRBJ2-7; CDR3 DNA: TGTGCCAGCAGCGCCCTCGTTAGTCGAGGCTACGAGCAGTACTTC; CDR3 protein: CASSALVSRGYEQYF
V gene: TRBV15; clone size: .; D gene: .; J gene: TRBJ2-6; CDR3 DNA: TGTGCCACCAGCAGAATCCTCTCTGGGGCCAACGTCCTGACTTTC; CDR3 protein: CATSRILSGANVLTF
V gene: TRBV9; clone size: .; D gene: .; J gene: TRBJ1-2; CDR3 DNA: TGTGCCAGCAACGGGGGGGACCTTTTTAACTATGGCTACACCTTC; CDR3 protein: CASNGGDLFNYGYTF
V gene: TRBV7-9; clone size: .; D gene: .; J gene: TRBJ2-1; CDR3 DNA: TGTGCCAGCAGCCCGAGGGGTGGGGGGGCCATCAATGAGCAGTTCTTC; CDR3 protein: CASSPRGGGAINEQFF
V gene: TRBV12-3/TRBV12-4; clone size: many; D gene: .; J gene: TRBJ2-7; CDR3 DNA: TGTGCCAGCAGCGCGGGACACCTGAAGAACGAGCAGTACTTC; CDR3 protein: CASSAGHLKNEQYF
V gene: TRBV7-6; clone size: many; D gene: TRBD1; J gene: TRBJ2-5; CDR3 DNA: TGTGCCAGCAGCTTAGGACAGGGGGCGCCTTGGGAGACCCAGTACTTC; CDR3 protein: CASSLGQGAPWETQYF
V gene: TRBV27; clone size: few; D gene: TRBD2; J gene: TRBJ2-3; CDR3 DNA: TGTGCCAGCAGTTTTTTACTAGCGGGGAGCACAGATACGCAGTATTTT; CDR3 protein: CASSFLLAGSTDTQYF
V gene: TRBV29-1; clone size: many; D gene: .; J gene: TRBJ1-2; CDR3 DNA: TGCAGCGTTGAAGATCTTGACGAGGGTAGGAACTATGGCTACACCTTC; CDR3 protein: CSVEDLDEGRNYGYTF